This T cell receptor beta chain stems from a study of T cells in Graves' hyperthyroidism and ophthalmopathy. This clonotype occurred many times. Antigen: not known. RNA transcripts yielded amplified TCR beta CDR3 regions. HTBI primers were employed in a first-round RT-PCR of the TCR CDR3. One entry per CDR3 protein, called by TCRdb with MiXCR from the multiplex PCR reads. The data hold approximately 400,000 distinct CDR3 sequences, with more than 15% observed a single time. Patients were aged 18 to 65, had disease duration under 2 months, and had newly diagnosed hyperthyroidism. In making diagnoses, clinical symptoms, serum thyroxine and TRAb, thyroid ultrasound and orbital computed tomography were all used. Blood sampling occurred at first hyperthyroidism diagnosis, ahead of any ophthalmopathy symptoms. Regarding the study as a whole: The authors' 13 V-J model separated ophthalmopathy from stable hyperthyroidism.

With V trimmed by 5 bases and J by 7 bases, 7 bases remained unmatched. The CDR3 spans 14 residues. CDR1 is DFQATT, CDR2 SNEGSKA, per germline (reference sequence). This chain links TRBV20-1 with TRBJ2-7; 14 bases match TRBD2. Sample: blood. The clonotype originates from a young woman with Graves' hyperthyroidism that later progressed to Graves' ophthalmopathy. The CDR3 coding sequence is TGCAGTGCTCGACTAGCGGGAGGGCTTGGAGAGCAGTACTTC. It codes for CSARLAGGLGEQYF.